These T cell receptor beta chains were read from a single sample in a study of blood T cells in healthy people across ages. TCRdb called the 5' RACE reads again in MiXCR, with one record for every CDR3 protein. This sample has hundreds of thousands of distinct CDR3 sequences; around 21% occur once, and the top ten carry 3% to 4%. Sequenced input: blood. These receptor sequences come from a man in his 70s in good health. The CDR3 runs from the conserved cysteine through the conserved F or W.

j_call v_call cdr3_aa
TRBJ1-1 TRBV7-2 CASSFPSKVDTEAFF
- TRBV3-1 CASSHGTGSEQYF
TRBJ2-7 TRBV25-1 CASSESWDYEQYF
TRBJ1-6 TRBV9 CASSAEGQHGHNSPLHF
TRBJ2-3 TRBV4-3 CASGGMYTDTQYF
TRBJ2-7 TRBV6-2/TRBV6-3 CASRASGPYEQYF
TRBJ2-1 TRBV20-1 CSARDPGGSYNEQFF
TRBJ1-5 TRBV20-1 CSALGQASNQPQHF
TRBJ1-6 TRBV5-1 CASSLSGQGNNSPLHF
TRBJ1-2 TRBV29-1 CSFQTGVNYGYTF
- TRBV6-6 CATNTEYNEQFF
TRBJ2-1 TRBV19 CASSRREGSEQFF
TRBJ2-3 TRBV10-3 CAISRSDTQYF
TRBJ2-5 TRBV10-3 CATSGLAGVREQYF
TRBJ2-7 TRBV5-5 CASSPGTSGRSEQYF
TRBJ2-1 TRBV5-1 CASSSPGGAGVKNEQFF
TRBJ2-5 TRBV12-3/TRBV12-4 CASSFNGETQYF
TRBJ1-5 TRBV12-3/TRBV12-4 CASSSTATAPQHF
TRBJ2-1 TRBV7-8 CASSFKGAPQFF
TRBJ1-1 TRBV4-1 CASSPSGGPGDTEAFF
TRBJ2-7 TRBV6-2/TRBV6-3 CASSDINYEQYF
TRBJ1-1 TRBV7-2 CASAREMNTEAFF
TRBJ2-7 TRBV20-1 CSARPTVAYEQYF
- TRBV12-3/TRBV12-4 CASSLPGQGSAEQYF
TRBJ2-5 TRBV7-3 CASSLSVSQETQYF
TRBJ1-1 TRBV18 CASSLQGSSTEAFF
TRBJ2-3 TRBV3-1 CASSSRTTLSTDTQYF
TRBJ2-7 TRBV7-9 CASSHGQGRYEQYF
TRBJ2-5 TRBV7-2 CASSNQRTQYF
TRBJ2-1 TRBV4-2 CASSPAGGEANEQFF
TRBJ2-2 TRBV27 CASSLSHNANTGELFF
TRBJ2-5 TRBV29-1 CSVVGGEETQYF
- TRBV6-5 CASRQEIRYNEQFF
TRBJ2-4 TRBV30 CAWAFVAKNIQYF
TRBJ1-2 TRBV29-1 CSVEGQGAPNYGYTF
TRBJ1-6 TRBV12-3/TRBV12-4 CASSFKGNSPLHF
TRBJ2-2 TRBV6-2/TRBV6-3 CASSYATSGLTGELFF
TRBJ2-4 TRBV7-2 CASSQDGTSGPIAKNIQYF
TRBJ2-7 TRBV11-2 CASSLALKTYEQYF
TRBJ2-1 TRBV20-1 CSARRDRAYNEQFF
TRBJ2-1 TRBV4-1 CASSQDFRDVFTSGPVGVEQFF